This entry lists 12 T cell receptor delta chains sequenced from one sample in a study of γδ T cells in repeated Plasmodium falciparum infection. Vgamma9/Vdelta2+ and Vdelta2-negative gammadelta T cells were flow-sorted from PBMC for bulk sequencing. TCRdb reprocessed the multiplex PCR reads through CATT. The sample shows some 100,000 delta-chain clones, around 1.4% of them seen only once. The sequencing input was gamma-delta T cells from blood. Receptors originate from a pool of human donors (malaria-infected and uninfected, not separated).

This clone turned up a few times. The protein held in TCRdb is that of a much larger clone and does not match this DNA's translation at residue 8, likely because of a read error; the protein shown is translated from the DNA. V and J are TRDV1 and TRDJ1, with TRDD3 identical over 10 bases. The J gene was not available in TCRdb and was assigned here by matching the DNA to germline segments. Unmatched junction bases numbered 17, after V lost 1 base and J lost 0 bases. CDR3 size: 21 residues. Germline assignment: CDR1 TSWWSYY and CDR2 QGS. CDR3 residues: CALGEQSRYWGISSDTDKLIF. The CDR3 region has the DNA TGTGCTCTTGGGGAACAATCCAGGTACTGGGGGATCTCCTCTGACACCGATAAACTCATCTTT.

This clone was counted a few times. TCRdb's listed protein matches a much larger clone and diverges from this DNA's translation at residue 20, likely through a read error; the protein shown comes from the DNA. CDR3 DNA sequence: TGTGCTCTTGGGGAAGCAGGGCCTCCTACCCTTAACGTACTGGGGGATTTGTACACCAATAAACTCATCTTT. It is translated as CALGEAGPPTLNVLGDLYTNKLIF. V and J are TRDV1 and TRDJ1; 10 bases fit TRDD3. TCRdb carries no J gene annotation; the J gene was assigned here by matching the DNA with germline. Germline CDR1 TSWWSYY, CDR2 QGS. The CDR3 has 24 amino acids.

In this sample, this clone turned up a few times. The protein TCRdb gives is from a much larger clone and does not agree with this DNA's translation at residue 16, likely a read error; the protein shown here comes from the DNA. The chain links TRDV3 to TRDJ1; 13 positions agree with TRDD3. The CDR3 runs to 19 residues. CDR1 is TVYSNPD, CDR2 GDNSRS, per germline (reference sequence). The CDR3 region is CAFSKPYWGIRLDTDRLIF. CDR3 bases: TGTGCCTTCTCTAAACCGTACTGGGGGATACGATTGGACACCGATAGACTCATCTTT.

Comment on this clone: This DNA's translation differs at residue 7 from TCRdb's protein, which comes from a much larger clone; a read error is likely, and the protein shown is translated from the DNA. CDR3 region: CALGELDLTGGLIFDTDKLIF. For the CDR3, the DNA is TGTGCTCTTGGGGAACTAGATTTAACGGGGGGATTGATTTTCGACACCGATAAACTCATCTTT. The chain has TRDV1 and TRDJ1; 7 bases agree with TRDD3. Trimming took 0 bases from V and 0 from J; bases not matched to a gene: 19. Per germline, CDR1 TSWWSYY and CDR2 QGS. This CDR3 contains 21 residues.

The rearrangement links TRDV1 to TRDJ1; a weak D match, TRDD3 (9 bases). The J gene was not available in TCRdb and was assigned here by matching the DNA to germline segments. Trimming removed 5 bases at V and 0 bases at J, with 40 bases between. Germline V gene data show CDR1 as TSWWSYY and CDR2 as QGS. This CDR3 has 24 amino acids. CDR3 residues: CALGSSSYIGLGAGGSSYTDKLIF. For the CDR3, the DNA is TGTGCTCTTGGGTCTTCTTCCTACATAGGGTTGGGGGCTGGGGGATCTTCGTACACCGATAAACTCATCTTT.

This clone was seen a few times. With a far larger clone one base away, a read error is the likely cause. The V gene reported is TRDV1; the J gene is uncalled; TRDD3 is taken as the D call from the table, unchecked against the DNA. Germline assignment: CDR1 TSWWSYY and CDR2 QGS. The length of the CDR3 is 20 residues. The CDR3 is CALGEPKKWVWGPYTDKLIF. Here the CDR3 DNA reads TGTGCTCTTGGGGAACCCAAAAAGTGGGTCTGGGGACCGTACACCGATAAACTCATCTTC.

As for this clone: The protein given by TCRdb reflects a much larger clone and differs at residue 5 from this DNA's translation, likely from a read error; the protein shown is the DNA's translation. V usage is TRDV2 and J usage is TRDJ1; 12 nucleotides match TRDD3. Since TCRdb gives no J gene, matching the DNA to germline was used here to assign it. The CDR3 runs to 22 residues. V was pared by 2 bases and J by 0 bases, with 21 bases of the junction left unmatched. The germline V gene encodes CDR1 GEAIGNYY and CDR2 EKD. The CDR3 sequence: CACDIALRSTGGYKEDTDKLIF. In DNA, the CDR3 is TGTGCCTGTGACATCGCTCTACGTTCCACTGGGGGATACAAGGAGGACACCGATAAACTCATCTTT.

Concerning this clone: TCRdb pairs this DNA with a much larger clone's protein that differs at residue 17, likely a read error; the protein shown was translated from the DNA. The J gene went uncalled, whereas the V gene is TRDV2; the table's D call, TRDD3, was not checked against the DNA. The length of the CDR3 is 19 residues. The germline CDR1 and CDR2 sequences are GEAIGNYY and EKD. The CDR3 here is CACDTVSGGPKSYTDKPIF. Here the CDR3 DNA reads TGTGCCTGTGACACCGTATCTGGGGGACCGAAATCGTACACCGATAAACCCATCTTT.

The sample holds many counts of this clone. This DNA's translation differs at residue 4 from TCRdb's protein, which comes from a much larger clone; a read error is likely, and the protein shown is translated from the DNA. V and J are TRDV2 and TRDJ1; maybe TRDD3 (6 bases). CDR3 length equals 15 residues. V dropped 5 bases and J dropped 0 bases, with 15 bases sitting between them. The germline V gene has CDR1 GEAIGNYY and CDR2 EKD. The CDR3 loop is CACGRVMGDTDKLIF. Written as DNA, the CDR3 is TGTGCCTGTGGCCGCGTGATGGGGGACACCGATAAACTCATCTTT.

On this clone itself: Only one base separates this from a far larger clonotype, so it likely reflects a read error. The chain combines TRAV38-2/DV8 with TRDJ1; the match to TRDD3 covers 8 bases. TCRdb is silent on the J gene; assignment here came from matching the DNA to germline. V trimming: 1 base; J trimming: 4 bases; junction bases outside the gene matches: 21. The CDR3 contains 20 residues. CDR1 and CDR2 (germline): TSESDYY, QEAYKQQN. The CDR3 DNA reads TGTGCTTATAGGAGCCCAGGGCCTTCCCCGTCCGTCCTGGGGGACGATAAACTCATCTTT. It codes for CAYRSPGPSPSVLGDDKLIF.

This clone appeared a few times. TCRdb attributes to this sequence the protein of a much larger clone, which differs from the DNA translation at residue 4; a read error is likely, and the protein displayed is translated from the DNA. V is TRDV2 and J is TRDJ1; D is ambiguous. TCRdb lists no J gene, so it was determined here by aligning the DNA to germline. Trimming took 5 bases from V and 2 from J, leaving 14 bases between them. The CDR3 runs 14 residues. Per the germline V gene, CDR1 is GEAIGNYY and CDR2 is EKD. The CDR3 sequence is CACGPLLETDKLIF. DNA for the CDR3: TGTGCCTGTGGCCCTTTACTCGAGACCGATAAACTCATCTTT.

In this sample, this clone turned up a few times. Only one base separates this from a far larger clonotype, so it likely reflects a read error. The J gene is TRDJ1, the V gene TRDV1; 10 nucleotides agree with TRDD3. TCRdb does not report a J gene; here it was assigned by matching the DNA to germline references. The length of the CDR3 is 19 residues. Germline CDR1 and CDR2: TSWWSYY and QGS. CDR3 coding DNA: TGCGCTCTTGGGGGCACTTCCTCCAACTGGGGGATTCCCACCGATAAACTCATCTTT. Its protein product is CALGGTSSNWGIPTDKLIF.